This T cell receptor beta chain stems from a study of cytomegalovirus exposure and HLA in healthy donors. In the study overall: T cells numbering around 190 million yielded 90 million to 140 million unique TCR beta sequences in an earlier analysis. Study observations and caveats: The authors later found most CMV-associated TCR beta chains appeared HLA-restricted. Cytomegalovirus status, reportedly, was diagnosed with high specificity and sensitivity by the classifier.

Notes on this clone: No antigen is known for it.

This PCR relied on a set of 60 Vbeta primers and 13 Jbeta primers. The assay was immunoSEQ multiplex PCR, and TCRdb's table has in-frame clones only and misses some. The sample contains roughly 150,000 clones, about three quarters of which appear only once. Input material: PBMCs. This clonotype originated in a man between 18 and 29 years old in good health and CMV-seronegative.

The CDR3 sequence is CAWNRVTNEQYF. CDR3 nucleotide sequence: TGTGCCTGGAACAGGGTTACAAACGAGCAGTACTTC. V gene TRBV30 combines with J gene TRBJ2-7; tentatively, D is TRBD1 (6 bases). In germline, CDR1 is GTSNPN, CDR2 SVGIG (reference sequence). Trimming took 4 bases from V and 5 from J, leaving 12 bases between them. The CDR3 loop spans 12 amino acids.